This T cell receptor (beta chain) was sequenced for a study of response to subunit inactivated influenza vaccine. This clonotype was recorded many times. Antigen specificity is unknown. TCRdb passed the RT-PCR reads through MiXCR, listing each CDR3 protein once. The data show under 550,000 distinct CDR3 sequences, 7.6% seen once. Per the germline V gene, CDR1 is MDHEN and CDR2 is SYDVKM. V was pared by 6 bases and J by 0 bases, with 11 bases of the junction left unmatched. The CDR3 runs to 16 residues. Study findings and constraints: Authors suggested that a seasonal influenza vaccination recruits few new T cells each time.

The sample consisted of PBMCs from blood, taken 23 months after vaccination. The V gene is TRBV28, the J gene TRBJ2-7, with 7 bases fitting TRBD1. The clonotype was recovered from a man between 50 and 70 years old who received an inactivated influenza vaccine. This CDR3 is CASSPNRGPNSYEQYF. The CDR3 nucleotides are TGTGCCAGCAGCCCCAACAGGGGTCCAAACTCCTACGAGCAGTACTTC.